A single sample gave rise to the 2 T cell receptor beta chains below, sequenced in a study of blood T cell repertoires in COVID-19. Assay: immunoSEQ multiplex PCR; the TCRdb copy retains only in-frame clones and omits some. The top ten hold 0.5% to 0.75% of the sample, which has about 190,000 clones, 90% seen once. Material for sequencing was peripheral blood. Every receptor here comes from a man aged 45-65 years with acute or convalescent COVID-19.

The chain uses TRBV5-1 and TRBJ1-4; 10 bases match TRBD1. Germline CDR1 is SGHRS and CDR2 is YFSETQ. This CDR3 is 15 amino acids long. V dropped 0 bases and J dropped 8; count of bases not matched to a gene: 4. The DNA for the CDR3 is TGCGCCAGCAGCTTGGGGACAGGGGGAAGAGAAAAACTGTTTTTT. Protein product: CASSLGTGGREKLFF.

V and J are TRBV11-2 and TRBJ2-3, with D possibly being TRBD2 (5 bases). The CDR3 sequence is 15 residues long. Trimming removed 2 bases from V and 4 bases from J, with 13 bases in between. Germline V gene sequence: CDR1 SGHAT, CDR2 FQNNGV. CDR3 nucleotides: TGTGCCAGCAGCTTAAGTGGGAGTAGCCCAGATACGCAGTATTTT. Translated: CASSLSGSSPDTQYF. The full variable domain, its missing parts supplied by reference TRBV11-2 and TRBJ2-3, is EAGVAQSPRYKIIEKRQSVAFWCNPISGHATLYWYQQILGQGPKLLIQFQNNGVVDDSQLPKDRFSAERLKGVDSTLKIQPAKLEDSAVYLCASSLSGSSPDTQYFGPGTRLTVL.